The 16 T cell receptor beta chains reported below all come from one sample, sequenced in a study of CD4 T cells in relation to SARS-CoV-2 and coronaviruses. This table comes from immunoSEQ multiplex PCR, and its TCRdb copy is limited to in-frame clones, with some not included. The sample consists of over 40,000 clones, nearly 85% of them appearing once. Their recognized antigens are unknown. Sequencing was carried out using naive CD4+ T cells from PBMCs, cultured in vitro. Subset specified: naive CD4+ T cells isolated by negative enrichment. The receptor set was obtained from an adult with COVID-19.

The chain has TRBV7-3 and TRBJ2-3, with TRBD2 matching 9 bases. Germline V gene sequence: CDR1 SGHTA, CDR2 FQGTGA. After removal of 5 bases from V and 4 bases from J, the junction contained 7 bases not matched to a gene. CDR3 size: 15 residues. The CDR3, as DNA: TGTGCCAGCAGCGATAGCGGGAGTGTGGCAGATACGCAGTATTTT. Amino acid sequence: CASSDSGSVADTQYF.

The CDR3 region has the DNA TGTGCCAGCAGCCAAGATGGCGGGGGAACCTACAATGAGCAGTTCTTC. Its protein is CASSQDGGGTYNEQFF. V is TRBV4-2 and J is TRBJ2-1; 7 bases map to TRBD2. This CDR3 has 16 amino acids. Germline CDR1 reads LGHNA; CDR2 reads YNFKEQ. V dropped 0 bases and J dropped 2; count of bases not matched to a gene: 4.

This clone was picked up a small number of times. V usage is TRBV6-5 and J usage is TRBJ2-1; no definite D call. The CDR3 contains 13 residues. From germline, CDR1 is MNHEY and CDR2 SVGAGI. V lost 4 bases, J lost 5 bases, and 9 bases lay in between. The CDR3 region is CASSSQSHNEQFF. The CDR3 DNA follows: TGTGCCAGCAGTTCGCAATCGCACAATGAGCAGTTCTTC.

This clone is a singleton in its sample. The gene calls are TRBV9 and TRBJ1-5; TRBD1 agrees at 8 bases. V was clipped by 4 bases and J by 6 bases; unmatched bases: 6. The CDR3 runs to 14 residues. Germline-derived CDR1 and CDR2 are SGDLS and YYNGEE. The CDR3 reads CASSPDRVGQPQHF. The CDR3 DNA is TGTGCCAGCAGCCCGGACAGGGTTGGTCAGCCCCAGCATTTT.

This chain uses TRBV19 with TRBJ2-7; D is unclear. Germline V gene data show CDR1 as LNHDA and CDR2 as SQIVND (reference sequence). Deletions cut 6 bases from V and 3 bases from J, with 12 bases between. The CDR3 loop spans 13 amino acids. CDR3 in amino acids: CASSPGRSYEQYF. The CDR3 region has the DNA TGTGCCAGTAGCCCAGGACGGAGCTACGAGCAGTACTTC.

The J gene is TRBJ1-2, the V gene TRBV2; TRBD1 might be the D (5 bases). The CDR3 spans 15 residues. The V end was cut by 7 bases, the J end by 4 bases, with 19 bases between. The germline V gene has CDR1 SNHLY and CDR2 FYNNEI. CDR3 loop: CASIGQGFPAYGYTF. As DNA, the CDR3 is TGTGCCAGCATTGGGCAGGGTTTCCCTGCCTATGGCTACACCTTC.

CDR3 sequence: CASSLMREGPYEQYF. In DNA form, the CDR3 reads TGTGCCAGCAGCTTAATGCGGGAGGGTCCGTACGAGCAGTACTTC. The gene calls are TRBV7-2 and TRBJ2-7; the match to TRBD2 covers 9 bases. V lost 2 bases to trimming and J lost 4 bases; unmatched junction nucleotides: 6. There are 15 residues in the CDR3. The germline gives CDR1 SGHTA, CDR2 FQGNSA.

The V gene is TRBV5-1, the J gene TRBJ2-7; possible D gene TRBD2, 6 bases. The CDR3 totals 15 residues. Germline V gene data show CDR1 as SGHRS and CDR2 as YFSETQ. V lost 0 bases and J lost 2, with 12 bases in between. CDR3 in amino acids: CASSLGGVGPYEQYF. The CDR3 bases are TGCGCCAGCAGCTTGGGGGGGGTGGGGCCCTACGAGCAGTACTTC.

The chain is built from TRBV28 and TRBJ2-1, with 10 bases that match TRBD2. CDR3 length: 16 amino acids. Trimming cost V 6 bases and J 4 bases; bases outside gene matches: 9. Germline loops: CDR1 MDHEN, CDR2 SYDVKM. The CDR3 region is CASRPGLAEAYNEQFF. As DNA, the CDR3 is TGTGCCAGCAGGCCCGGACTAGCGGAAGCTTACAATGAGCAGTTCTTC. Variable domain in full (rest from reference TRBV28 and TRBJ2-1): DVKVTQSSRYLVKRTGEKVFLECVQDMDHENMFWYRQDPGLGLRLIYFSYDVKMKEKGDIPEGYSVSREKKERFSLILESASTNQTSMYLCASRPGLAEAYNEQFFGPGTRLTVL.

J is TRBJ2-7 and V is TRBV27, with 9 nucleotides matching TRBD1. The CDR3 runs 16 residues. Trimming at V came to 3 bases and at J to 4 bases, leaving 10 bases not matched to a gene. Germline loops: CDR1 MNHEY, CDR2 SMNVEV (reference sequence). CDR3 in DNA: TGTGCCAGCAGTTTGGGCGACAGGGGGTTAGGGTACGAGCAGTACTTC. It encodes CASSLGDRGLGYEQYF.

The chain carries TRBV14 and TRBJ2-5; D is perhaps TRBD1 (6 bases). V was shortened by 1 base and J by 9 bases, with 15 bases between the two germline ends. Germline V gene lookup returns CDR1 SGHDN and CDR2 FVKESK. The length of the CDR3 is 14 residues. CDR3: CASSQARGTGSQYF. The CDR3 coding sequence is TGTGCCAGCAGCCAAGCCAGGGGAACAGGATCCCAGTACTTC.

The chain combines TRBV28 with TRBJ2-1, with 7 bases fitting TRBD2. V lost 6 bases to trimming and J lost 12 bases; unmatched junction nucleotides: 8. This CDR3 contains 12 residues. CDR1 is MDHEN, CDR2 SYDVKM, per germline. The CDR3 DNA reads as TGTGCCAGCAGCCCCCAACTAGCGAGGCAGTTCTTC. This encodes CASSPQLARQFF.

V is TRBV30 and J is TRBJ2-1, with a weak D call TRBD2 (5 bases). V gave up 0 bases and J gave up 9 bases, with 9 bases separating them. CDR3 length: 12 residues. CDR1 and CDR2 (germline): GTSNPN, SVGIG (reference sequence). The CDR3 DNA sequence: TGTGCCTGGAGTGTAATACGGGGTGAGCAGTTCTTC. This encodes CAWSVIRGEQFF.

The DNA for the CDR3 is TGTGCCAGCAGCCAAGGTAGTCCGGGAGGGGCCCTCAGTGAGCAGTTCTTC. Amino acids: CASSQGSPGGALSEQFF. The chain recombines TRBV3-1 (or the pseudogene TRBV3-2) with TRBJ2-1; 8 bases line up with TRBD2. Germline V CDR1 and CDR2: LGHDT, YNNKEL (reference sequence). The CDR3 contains 17 residues. V dropped 1 base and J dropped 9; count of bases not matched to a gene: 14.

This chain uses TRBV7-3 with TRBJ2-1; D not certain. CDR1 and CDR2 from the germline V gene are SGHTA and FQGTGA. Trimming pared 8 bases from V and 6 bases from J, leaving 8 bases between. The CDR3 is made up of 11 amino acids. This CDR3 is CASGGFNEQFF. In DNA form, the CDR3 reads TGTGCCAGCGGTGGTTTCAATGAGCAGTTCTTC.

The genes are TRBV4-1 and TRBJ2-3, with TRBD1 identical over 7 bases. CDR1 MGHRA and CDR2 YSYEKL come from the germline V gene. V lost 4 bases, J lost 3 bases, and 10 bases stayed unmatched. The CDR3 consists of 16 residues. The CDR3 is CASSPSTPRGTDTQYF. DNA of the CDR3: TGCGCCAGCAGCCCCTCTACTCCCAGGGGGACAGATACGCAGTATTTT.